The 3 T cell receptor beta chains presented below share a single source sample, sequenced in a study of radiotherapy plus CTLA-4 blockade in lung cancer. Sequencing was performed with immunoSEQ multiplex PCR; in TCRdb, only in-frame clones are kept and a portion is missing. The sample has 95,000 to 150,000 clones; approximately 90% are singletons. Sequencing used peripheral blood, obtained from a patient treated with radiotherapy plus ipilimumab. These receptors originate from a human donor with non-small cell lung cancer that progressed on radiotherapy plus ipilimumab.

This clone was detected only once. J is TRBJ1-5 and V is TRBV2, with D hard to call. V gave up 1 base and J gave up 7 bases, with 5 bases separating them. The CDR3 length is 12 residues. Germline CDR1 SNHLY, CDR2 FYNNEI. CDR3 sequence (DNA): TGTGCCAGCAGTGAAGGTCGACAGCCCCAGCATTTT. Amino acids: CASSEGRQPQHF.

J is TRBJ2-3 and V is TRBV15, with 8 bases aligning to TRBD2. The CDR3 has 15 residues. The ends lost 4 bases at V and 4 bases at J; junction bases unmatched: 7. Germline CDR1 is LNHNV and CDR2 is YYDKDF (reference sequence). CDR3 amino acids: CATSKAPGGADTQYF. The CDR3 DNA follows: TGTGCCACCAGCAAGGCTCCGGGAGGGGCAGATACGCAGTATTTT.

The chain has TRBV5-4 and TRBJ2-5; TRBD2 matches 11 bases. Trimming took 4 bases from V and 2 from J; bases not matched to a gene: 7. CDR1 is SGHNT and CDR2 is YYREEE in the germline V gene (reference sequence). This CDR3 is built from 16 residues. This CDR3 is CASSKGLADKQETQYF. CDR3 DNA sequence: TGTGCCAGCAGCAAGGGACTAGCGGATAAACAAGAGACCCAGTACTTC.